The clone carrying this T cell receptor beta chain occurred a few times. The data derive from a study of blood T cell repertoires in COVID-19. At the level of the study: The origin of the acute and convalescent COVID-19 samples was the United States, Italy and Spain. T cells, B-cell-depleted T cells, or PBMCs provided the cDNA or gDNA that served as material.

The length of the CDR3 is 12 residues. V lost 3 bases to trimming and J lost 4 bases, with 6 bases between them. CDR1 is LNHNV, CDR2 YYDKDF, per germline (reference sequence). Here immunoSEQ multiplex PCR was the method, and the copy in TCRdb shows in-frame clones only, minus some. The sample has some 170,000 clones; 82% are singletons. The sequencing sample was made of peripheral blood. This TCR came from a woman in her seventies with acute or convalescent COVID-19. The chain uses TRBV15 and TRBJ1-2, with a tentative D call TRBD1 (6 bases). The CDR3 reads CATSRDSYGYTF. The CDR3 DNA sequence: TGTGCCACCAGCAGGGACAGCTATGGCTACACCTTC.